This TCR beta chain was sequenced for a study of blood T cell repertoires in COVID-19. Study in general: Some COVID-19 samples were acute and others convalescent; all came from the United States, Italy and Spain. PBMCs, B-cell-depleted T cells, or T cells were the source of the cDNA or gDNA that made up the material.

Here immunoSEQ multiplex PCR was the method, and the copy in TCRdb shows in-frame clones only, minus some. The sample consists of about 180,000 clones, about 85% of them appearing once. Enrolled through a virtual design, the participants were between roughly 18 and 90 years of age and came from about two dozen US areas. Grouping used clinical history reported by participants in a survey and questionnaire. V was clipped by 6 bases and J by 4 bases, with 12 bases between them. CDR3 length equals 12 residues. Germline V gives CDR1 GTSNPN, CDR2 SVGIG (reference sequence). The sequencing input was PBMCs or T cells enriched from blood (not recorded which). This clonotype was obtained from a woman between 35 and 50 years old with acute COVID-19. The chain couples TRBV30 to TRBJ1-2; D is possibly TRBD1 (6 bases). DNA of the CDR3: TGTGCCTGCTCACACAGGGCCTATGGCTACACCTTC. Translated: CACSHRAYGYTF.